Below, 7 T cell receptor beta chains from the same sample are listed, as sequenced in a study of CD8+CD57+ T cells in acquired aplastic anemia. According to the study, genomic DNA was the template for TCR beta VDJ and CDR3 profiling. From the reads, TCRdb called clonotypes with MiXCR, one entry per CDR3 protein. The sample includes roughly 150,000 distinct CDR3 sequences, around 45% of them seen just once. Specimen: sorted CD4+, CD8+, or CD8+CD57+ T cells (not recorded which) from PBMCs. These receptors were collected from a human donor in good health.

Ten or more counts support this clonotype. The gene calls are TRBV20-1 and TRBJ1-2; D is perhaps TRBD1 (6 bases). With 5 bases removed from V and 4 bases from J, the gap between germline ends came to 11 bases. The CDR3 contains 12 residues. Germline CDR1 and CDR2: DFQATT and SNEGSKA (reference sequence). The CDR3 bases are TGCAGTGCTGGAACAGGGTCCTATGGCTACACCTTC. Its translation: CSAGTGSYGYTF.

Regarding this clonotype: At one end, the junction sequence differs from germline, possibly due to a read error. V is TRBV9 and J is TRBJ1-3; a possible D gene is TRBD1 (5 bases). Looked up from germline, CDR1 is SGDLS and CDR2 is YYNGEE. This CDR3 has 15 residues. The CDR3 DNA is TGTGCCAGCAGCGTAAGGCAGGGCTCTGGGAACACCATATATTTT. Its translation: CASSVRQGSGNTIYF.

The gene calls are TRBV10-1 and TRBJ2-3; 10 bases line up with TRBD1. The ends lost 6 bases at V and 6 bases at J; junction bases unmatched: 6. The germline gives CDR1 WNHNN, CDR2 SYGVQD (reference sequence). The CDR3 has 14 amino acids. CDR3 coding DNA: TGCGCCAGCAGCACCAGACAGGGGGCGGATACGCAGTATTTT. Residues: CASSTRQGADTQYF.

The table lists this clonotype with many counts. The J gene is TRBJ2-7, the V gene TRBV12-3 or TRBV12-4; no reliable D call. The CDR3 totals 12 residues. Trimming left V 6 bases short and J 3 bases short, with 9 bases between. The DNA for the CDR3 is TGTGCCAGCAGCCCCCAAGGCTACGAGCAGTACTTC. Protein sequence: CASSPQGYEQYF.

This clonotype was picked up many times. The chain recombines TRBV6-1 with TRBJ1-5, with TRBD1 identical over 7 bases. V gave up 4 bases and J gave up 3 bases; unmatched junction bases: 6. CDR1 is MNHNS and CDR2 is SASEGT in the germline V gene. The CDR3 extends over 15 amino acids. The CDR3 DNA reads TGTGCCAGCAGTGTGGACAGGAACCACAATCAGCCCCAGCATTTT. Translated, it gives CASSVDRNHNQPQHF.

About this clonotype itself: A read error may explain this, as a much larger clone is one base away. The chain uses TRBV6-1 and TRBJ1-5; D perhaps matches TRBD1 (6 bases). This CDR3 comprises 16 residues. Germline assignment: CDR1 MNHNS and CDR2 SASEGT. The CDR3 is CASTPGGGRGNQPKHF. In DNA form, the CDR3 reads TGTGCCAGCACCCCCGGGGGCGGCAGGGGCAATCAGCCCAAGCATTTT.

Remarks on this clonotype: A much larger clone lies a single base off, so this may be a read error. The chain joins TRBV7-9 to TRBJ2-1, with 7 positions matching TRBD1. Germline lookup yields CDR1 SEHNR and CDR2 FQNEAQ (reference sequence). The CDR3 runs to 16 residues. V was pared by 5 bases and J by 2 bases, with 9 bases of the junction left unmatched. CDR3 region: CASSLVQGTTYNEQFF. The CDR3 DNA reads as TGTGCCAGCAGCCTAGTACAGGGGACCACCTACAATGAGCAGTTCTTC.